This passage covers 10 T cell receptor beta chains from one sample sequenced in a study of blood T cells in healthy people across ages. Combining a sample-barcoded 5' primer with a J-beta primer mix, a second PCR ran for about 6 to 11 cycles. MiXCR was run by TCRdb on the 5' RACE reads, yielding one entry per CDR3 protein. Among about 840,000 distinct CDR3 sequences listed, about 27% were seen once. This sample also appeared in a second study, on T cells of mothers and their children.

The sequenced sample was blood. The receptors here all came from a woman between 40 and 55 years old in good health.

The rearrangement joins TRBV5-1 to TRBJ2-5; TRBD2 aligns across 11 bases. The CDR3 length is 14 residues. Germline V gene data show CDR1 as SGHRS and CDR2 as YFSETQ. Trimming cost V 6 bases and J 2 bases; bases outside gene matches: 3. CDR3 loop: CASMVAGGQETQYF. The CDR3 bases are TGCGCCAGCATGGTAGCGGGGGGGCAAGAGACCCAGTACTTC.

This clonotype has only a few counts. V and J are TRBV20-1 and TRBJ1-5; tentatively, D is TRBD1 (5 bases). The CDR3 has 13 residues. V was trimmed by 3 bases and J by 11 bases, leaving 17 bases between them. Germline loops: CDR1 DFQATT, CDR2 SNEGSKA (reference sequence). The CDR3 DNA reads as TGCAGTGCTAGTATCGGGCCCCAGGGAACCCAGCATTTT. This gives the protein CSASIGPQGTQHF.

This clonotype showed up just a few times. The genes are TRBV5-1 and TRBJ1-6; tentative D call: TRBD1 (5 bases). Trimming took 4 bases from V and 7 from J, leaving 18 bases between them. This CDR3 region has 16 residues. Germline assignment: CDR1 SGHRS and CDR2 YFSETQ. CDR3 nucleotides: TGCGCCAGCAGCGACACCGGGGCCGGTCGAAATTCACCCCTCCACTTT. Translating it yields CASSDTGAGRNSPLHF.

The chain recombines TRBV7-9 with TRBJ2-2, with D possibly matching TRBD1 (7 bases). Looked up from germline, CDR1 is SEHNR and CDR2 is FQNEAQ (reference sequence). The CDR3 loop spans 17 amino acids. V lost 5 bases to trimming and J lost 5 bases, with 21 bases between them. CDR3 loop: CASSPWGWTGGTGELFF. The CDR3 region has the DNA TGTGCCAGCAGCCCCTGGGGCTGGACAGGAGGGACCGGGGAGCTGTTTTTT.

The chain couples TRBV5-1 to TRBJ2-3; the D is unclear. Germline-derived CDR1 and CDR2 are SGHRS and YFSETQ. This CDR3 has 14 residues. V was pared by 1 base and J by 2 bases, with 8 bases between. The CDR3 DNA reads TGCGCCAGCAGCTTGAACGACATCACAGATACGCAGTATTTT. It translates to CASSLNDITDTQYF. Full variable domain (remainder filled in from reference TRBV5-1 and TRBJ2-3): KAGVTQTPRYLIKTRGQQVTLSCSPISGHRSVSWYQQTPGQGLQFLFEYFSETQRNKGNFPGRFSGRQFSNSRSEMNVSTLELGDSALYLCASSLNDITDTQYFGPGTRLTVL.

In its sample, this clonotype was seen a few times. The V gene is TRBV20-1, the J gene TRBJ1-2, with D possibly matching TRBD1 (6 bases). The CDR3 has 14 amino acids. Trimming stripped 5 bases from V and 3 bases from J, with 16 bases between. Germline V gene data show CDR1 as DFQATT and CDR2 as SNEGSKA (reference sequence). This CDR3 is CSASRGAGDYGYTF. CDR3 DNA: TGCAGTGCTTCCCGGGGGGCAGGAGACTATGGCTACACCTTC.

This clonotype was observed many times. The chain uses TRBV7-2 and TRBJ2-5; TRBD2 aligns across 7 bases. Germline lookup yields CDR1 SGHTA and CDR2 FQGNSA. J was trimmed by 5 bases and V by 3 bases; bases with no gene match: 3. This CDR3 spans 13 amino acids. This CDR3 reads CASSFGRRETQYF. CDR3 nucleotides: TGTGCCAGCAGCTTCGGGAGGCGGGAGACCCAGTACTTC.

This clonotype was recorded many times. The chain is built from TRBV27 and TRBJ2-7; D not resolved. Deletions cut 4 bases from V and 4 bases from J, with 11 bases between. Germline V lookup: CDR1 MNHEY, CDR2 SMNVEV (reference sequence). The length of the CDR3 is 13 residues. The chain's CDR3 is CASSYTSGYEQYF. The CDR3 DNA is TGTGCCAGCAGTTACACATCTGGTTACGAGCAGTACTTC.

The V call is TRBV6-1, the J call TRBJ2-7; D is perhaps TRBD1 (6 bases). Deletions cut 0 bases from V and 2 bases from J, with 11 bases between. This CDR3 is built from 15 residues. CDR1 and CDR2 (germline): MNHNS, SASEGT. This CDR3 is CASSEAWQGPYEQYF. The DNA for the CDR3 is TGTGCCAGCAGTGAAGCGTGGCAGGGGCCCTACGAGCAGTACTTC.

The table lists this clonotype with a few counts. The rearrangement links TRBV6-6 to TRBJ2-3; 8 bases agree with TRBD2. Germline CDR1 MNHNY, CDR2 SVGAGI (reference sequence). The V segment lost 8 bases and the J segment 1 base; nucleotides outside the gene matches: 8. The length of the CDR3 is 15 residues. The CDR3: CASWGGGGRTDTQYF. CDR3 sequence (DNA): TGTGCCAGCTGGGGGGGCGGGGGGCGCACAGATACGCAGTATTTT.